A single sample is the source of the 15 T cell receptor beta chains below, sequenced in a study of blood T cells in healthy people across ages. With a J-beta primer mix and a sample-barcoded 5' primer, a second PCR ran roughly 6 to 12 cycles. Each CDR3 protein is one row after TCRdb ran MiXCR on the 5' RACE reads. The data show approximately 880,000 distinct CDR3 sequences, under 50% seen once. The sequenced sample consisted of blood. These receptors were obtained from a man aged 30 to 39 in good health.

This chain joins TRBV28 and TRBJ2-7; weak D call: TRBD1 (6 bases). The J call may be faulty, since TRBJ2-5 better matches the DNA end. This CDR3 comprises 13 residues. CDR1 and CDR2 from the germline V gene are MDHEN and SYDVKM. The CDR3 region is CASSGGSWETQYF. As DNA, the CDR3 is TGTGCCAGCAGTGGGGGCTCCTGGGAGACCCAGTACTTC.

This clonotype was seen a single time. The rearrangement joins TRBV25-1 to TRBJ1-3; D is possibly TRBD1 (5 bases). This CDR3 comprises 11 residues. The germline V gene encodes CDR1 MGHDK and CDR2 SYGVNS. V was shortened by 8 bases and J by 11 bases, with 13 bases between the two germline ends. The CDR3 DNA is TGTGCCAGCGGGACGACAGTGCCCATATATTTT. Protein sequence: CASGTTVPIYF. Full variable domain (rest looked up from reference TRBV25-1 and TRBJ1-3): EADIYQTPRYLVIGTGKKITLECSQTMGHDKMYWYQQDPGMELHLIHYSYGVNSTEKGDLSSESTVSRIRTEHFPLTLESARPSHTSQYLCASGTTVPIYFGEGSWLTVV.

A few counts support this clonotype. In DNA form, the CDR3 reads TGCAGTGCTAGCGACGCGGGGGGATCAGATACGCAGTATTTT. It specifies CSASDAGGSDTQYF. The genes are TRBV20-1 and TRBJ2-3, with TRBD2 matching 8 bases. This CDR3 region has 14 residues. CDR1 is DFQATT and CDR2 is SNEGSKA in the germline V gene (reference sequence). Losses at the gene ends were 3 bases for V and 4 bases for J; bases not matched to a gene: 6.

Only a few counts were recorded for this clonotype. This sequence joins TRBV4-1 and TRBJ1-4, with D possibly matching TRBD1 (5 bases). Per germline, CDR1 MGHRA and CDR2 YSYEKL. Trimming shortened V by 4 bases and J by 8 bases, and 11 bases separated the two germline ends. This CDR3 region has 13 residues. The CDR3 DNA reads as TGCGCCAGCAGCCTCAGGGTTGGGGAAAAACTGTTTTTT. Translating gives CASSLRVGEKLFF.

DNA of the CDR3: TGTGCCAGCAGTGAAGGGGGGGCGGCCGTGAATACGCAGTATTTT. This encodes CASSEGGAAVNTQYF. This sequence joins TRBV25-1 and TRBJ2-3; a weak D match, TRBD2 (7 bases). The CDR3 runs 15 residues. CDR1 and CDR2 from the germline V gene are MGHDK and SYGVNS. V was trimmed by 2 bases and J by 7 bases, leaving 16 bases between them.

The sample holds one count of this clonotype. The chain recombines TRBV6-6 with TRBJ2-7; 7 bases align to TRBD1. The CDR3 has 17 amino acids. In germline, CDR1 is MNHNY, CDR2 SVGAGI (reference sequence). V was pared by 2 bases and J by 1 base, with 11 bases of the junction left unmatched. CDR3 amino acids: CASSYPIDRERSYEQYF. CDR3 DNA: TGTGCCAGCAGTTACCCCATCGACAGGGAAAGGTCCTACGAGCAGTACTTC.

This sequence joins TRBV7-8 and TRBJ2-1; maybe TRBD2 (6 bases). The CDR3 covers 15 residues. With 7 bases removed from V and 4 bases from J, the gap between germline ends came to 17 bases. CDR1 and CDR2 from the germline V gene are SGHVS and FQNEAQ. CDR3 DNA sequence: TGTGCCAGCACAATAGGAGGGCTGTCATACAATGAGCAGTTCTTC. Amino acid sequence: CASTIGGLSYNEQFF.

V usage is TRBV6-5 and J usage is TRBJ2-1, with 12 bases identical to TRBD2. Germline-derived CDR1 and CDR2 are MNHEY and SVGAGI. With V trimmed by 0 bases and J by 8 bases, 2 bases remained unmatched. There are 15 residues in the CDR3. The CDR3 nucleotides read TGTGCCAGCAGTTACTCGCGACTAGCGGGAGATGAGCAGTTCTTC. Amino acids: CASSYSRLAGDEQFF.

This chain connects TRBV13 to TRBJ1-1; D gene ambiguous. Looked up from germline, CDR1 is PRHDT and CDR2 is FYEKMQ (reference sequence). Between the trimmed V and J ends, which lost 5 bases and 8 bases, there was a span of 12 bases. The CDR3 has 12 amino acids. The CDR3: CASSIDYKEAFF. The CDR3 DNA reads as TGTGCCAGCAGCATCGACTACAAAGAAGCTTTCTTT.

This chain uses TRBV6-6 with TRBJ1-5; D uncertain. Germline V lookup: CDR1 MNHNY, CDR2 SVGAGI (reference sequence). Between the trimmed V and J ends, which lost 6 bases and 4 bases, there was a span of 13 bases. The CDR3 is made up of 14 amino acids. This CDR3 reads CASSRYSGNQPQHF. DNA for the CDR3: TGTGCCAGCAGCCGCTACTCGGGGAATCAGCCCCAGCATTTT.

The V call is TRBV7-2, the J call TRBJ2-7; D perhaps matches TRBD2 (5 bases). Germline values: CDR1 SGHTA, CDR2 FQGNSA. V lost 6 bases to trimming and J lost 2 bases, with 14 bases between them. The CDR3 runs to 14 residues. CDR3 coding DNA: TGTGCCAGCAGAACTAGTGGGCTCCCCTACGAGCAGTACTTC. Translating it yields CASRTSGLPYEQYF.

The genes are TRBV6-2 or TRBV6-3 and TRBJ1-2; no firm D call. V lost 7 bases to trimming and J lost 3 bases, with 12 bases between them. The CDR3 is 13 amino acids. From germline, CDR1 is MNHEY and CDR2 SVGEGT. This CDR3 is CASTDKSYYGYTF. The CDR3 DNA follows: TGTGCCAGCACTGACAAATCCTACTATGGCTACACCTTC.

The rearrangement uses TRBV11-2 and TRBJ2-1, with TRBD2 identical over 11 bases. V lost 5 bases and J lost 4; bases outside the gene matches: 7. This CDR3 is built from 16 residues. Germline-derived CDR1 and CDR2 are SGHAT and FQNNGV. The chain's CDR3 is CASSPRGLADYNEQFF. CDR3 nucleotide sequence: TGTGCCAGCAGCCCCCGGGGACTAGCGGATTACAATGAGCAGTTCTTC.

The chain uses TRBV6-1 and TRBJ2-3; possibly TRBD2 for D (5 bases). The CDR3 spans 17 residues. Germline V lookup: CDR1 MNHNS, CDR2 SASEGT. V dropped 5 bases and J dropped 4 bases, with 22 bases sitting between them. CDR3 loop: CASSLSRGNGHPDTQYF. In DNA, the CDR3 is TGTGCCAGCAGTCTAAGCCGGGGAAATGGCCACCCAGATACGCAGTATTTT.

The V and J genes are TRBV6-1 and TRBJ2-2; 9 positions match TRBD1. Germline CDR1 MNHNS, CDR2 SASEGT. Unmatched junction bases numbered 9, after V lost 3 bases and J lost 4 bases. There are 17 residues in the CDR3. CDR3 sequence (DNA): TGTGCCAGCAGTGACGTATCGGGACAGGGATCCACCGGGGAGCTGTTTTTT. Residues: CASSDVSGQGSTGELFF.